This passage covers 26 T cell receptor beta chains from one sample sequenced in a study of T cell responses to AZD1222 COVID-19 vaccine. The repertoire was sequenced with immunoSEQ multiplex PCR; TCRdb's copy has only in-frame clones and lacks some. The profile shows fewer than 65,000 clones, more than 65% of them singletons. The specimen comprised peripheral blood, sampled on day 0 of AZD1222 vaccination. Receptors originate from an adult in good health.

J is TRBJ2-1 and V is TRBV3-1 (or the pseudogene TRBV3-2); 7 bases agree with TRBD2. Germline V gene data show CDR1 as LGHDT and CDR2 as YNNKEL (reference sequence). With V trimmed by 4 bases and J by 10 bases, 10 bases remained unmatched. The CDR3 has 14 residues. CDR3 DNA sequence: TGTGCCAGCAGCCGCTCAGCGGGGCGAGGGGAGCAGTTCTTC. Translating gives CASSRSAGRGEQFF.

The chain couples TRBV28 to TRBJ2-7; no definite D call. Germline V gene lookup returns CDR1 MDHEN and CDR2 SYDVKM. The CDR3 is 14 amino acids. V was cut by 7 bases and J by 3 bases, with 16 bases left in between. The CDR3 DNA reads as TGTGCCAGCATGACCCAATATAGCTACTACGAGCAGTACTTC. Translated, it gives CASMTQYSYYEQYF.

The CDR3 nucleotides read TGTGCCAGCAGCCCGGAACTAGCGGGAGGGCGGAACACCGGGGAGCTGTTTTTT. The encoded protein is CASSPELAGGRNTGELFF. The genes are TRBV11-2 and TRBJ2-2, with TRBD2 matching 13 bases. The CDR3 contains 18 residues. V dropped 5 bases and J dropped 1; count of bases not matched to a gene: 7. Germline CDR1 and CDR2: SGHAT and FQNNGV. The entire variable domain, with the rest obtained from reference TRBV11-2 and TRBJ2-2, is as follows: EAGVAQSPRYKIIEKRQSVAFWCNPISGHATLYWYQQILGQGPKLLIQFQNNGVVDDSQLPKDRFSAERLKGVDSTLKIQPAKLEDSAVYLCASSPELAGGRNTGELFFGEGSRLTVL.

The rearrangement joins TRBV3-1 (or the pseudogene TRBV3-2) to TRBJ2-1; TRBD2 aligns across 14 bases. This CDR3 is built from 16 residues. Germline V gene sequence: CDR1 LGHDT, CDR2 YNNKEL (reference sequence). J lost 7 bases, V lost 3 bases, and 5 bases had no gene match. Written as DNA, the CDR3 is TGTGCCAGCAGCCATTACGGGACTAGCGGGAGAAATGAGCAGTTCTTC. Protein sequence: CASSHYGTSGRNEQFF.

CDR3 DNA sequence: TGTGCCAGCAGCGCCCAGGGCCAGGGCACTGAAGCTTTCTTT. It specifies CASSAQGQGTEAFF. The rearrangement uses TRBV7-9 and TRBJ1-1; D might be TRBD1 (5 bases). The CDR3 contains 14 residues. Trimming took off 5 bases at V and 4 bases at J, with 14 bases between the two ends. Germline CDR1 SEHNR, CDR2 FQNEAQ (reference sequence).

This rearrangement joins TRBV3-1 (or the pseudogene TRBV3-2) to TRBJ1-5; 7 nucleotides match TRBD1. Germline CDR1 reads LGHDT; CDR2 reads YNNKEL (reference sequence). J lost 1 base, V lost 4 bases, and 10 bases had no gene match. The CDR3 is 17 residues long. Written as DNA, the CDR3 is TGTGCCAGCAGCCCCCCTACAGGGGTAGGAAGCAATCAGCCCCAGCATTTT. Protein: CASSPPTGVGSNQPQHF.

This sequence joins TRBV30 and TRBJ1-4; maybe TRBD1 (5 bases). V was trimmed by 1 base and J by 6 bases, leaving 6 bases between them. The CDR3 loop spans 12 amino acids. The germline V gene has CDR1 GTSNPN and CDR2 SVGIG (reference sequence). The CDR3 region is CAWSGGDEKLFF. CDR3 DNA sequence: TGTGCCTGGAGTGGAGGGGATGAAAAACTGTTTTTT.

CDR3 sequence: CASSLGPGPNQPQHF. The DNA for the CDR3 is TGTGCCAGCAGCTTGGGGCCTGGACCCAATCAGCCCCAGCATTTT. The chain combines TRBV5-6 with TRBJ1-5, with D unclear. The CDR3 length is 15 residues. The germline V gene has CDR1 SGHDT and CDR2 YYEEEE. V shed 0 bases and J shed 3 bases, with 10 bases lying between them.

The V call is TRBV3-1 (or the pseudogene TRBV3-2), the J call TRBJ2-7; D gene unclear. V was shortened by 1 base and J by 4 bases, with 5 bases between the two germline ends. Germline assignment: CDR1 LGHDT and CDR2 YNNKEL (reference sequence). CDR3 length equals 12 residues. The CDR3 DNA is TGTGCCAGCAGCCAAGTTTCTTACGAGCAGTACTTC. Translated, it gives CASSQVSYEQYF.

This clone was seen a single time. This rearrangement joins TRBV6-2 or TRBV6-3 to TRBJ1-3; the D is unclear. V lost 5 bases and J lost 1, with 9 bases in between. The V gene's germline CDR1 is MNHEY and CDR2 SVGEGT. The CDR3 has 14 residues. CDR3 in amino acids: CASSPRQSGNTIYF. The CDR3 region has the DNA TGTGCCAGCAGTCCCAGGCAGTCTGGAAACACCATATATTTT.

The chain carries TRBV28 and TRBJ2-7; TRBD1 agrees at 10 bases. The CDR3 runs to 15 residues. V shed 6 bases, J shed 4 bases, and the junction held 9 bases outside the gene matches. Germline-derived CDR1 and CDR2 are MDHEN and SYDVKM. The CDR3, as DNA: TGTGCCAGCAGCGTAACCGGGACAGGGGTTTACGAGCAGTACTTC. As protein: CASSVTGTGVYEQYF.

The rearrangement joins TRBV18 to TRBJ2-1; tentatively, D is TRBD1 (5 bases). V was cut by 3 bases and J by 5 bases, with 11 bases left in between. The CDR3 runs 14 residues. Germline CDR1 and CDR2: KGHSH and LQKENI. CDR3: CASSPTATNNEQFF. The CDR3 DNA follows: TGTGCCAGCTCACCGACAGCAACGAACAATGAGCAGTTCTTC.

The chain links TRBV28 to TRBJ2-7, with unresolved D. CDR1 is MDHEN, CDR2 SYDVKM, per germline. The CDR3 length is 13 residues. V lost 6 bases and J 2 bases, leaving 11 bases between the germline ends. In nucleotides, the CDR3 is TGTGCCAGCAGCCCCCCCTTGACCTACGAGCAGTACTTC. Translation gives CASSPPLTYEQYF.

This chain joins TRBV19 and TRBJ2-5; possibly TRBD2 for D (6 bases). Germline lookup yields CDR1 LNHDA and CDR2 SQIVND (reference sequence). The CDR3 loop spans 17 amino acids. Trimming cost V 7 bases and J 5 bases, with 26 bases left between them. CDR3 nucleotide sequence: TGTGCCAGTACCGCGGGACGCCGTCGATCCGGCTTGGAGACCCAGTACTTC. This codes for CASTAGRRRSGLETQYF. Full variable domain (outside the CDR3, taken from reference TRBV19 and TRBJ2-5): DGGITQSPKYLFRKEGQNVTLSCEQNLNHDAMYWYRQDPGQGLRLIYYSQIVNDFQKGDIAEGYSVSREKKESFPLTVTSAQKNPTAFYLCASTAGRRRSGLETQYFGPGTRLLVL.

The chain joins TRBV4-1 to TRBJ1-1; D remains unclear. Looked up from germline, CDR1 is MGHRA and CDR2 is YSYEKL. V was shortened by 3 bases and J by 6 bases, with 8 bases between the two germline ends. This CDR3 region has 12 residues. CDR3 bases: TGCGCCAGCAGCCAGTTCGGAGCTGAAGCTTTCTTT. It encodes CASSQFGAEAFF.

The rearrangement uses TRBV10-3 and TRBJ2-1; 12 bases are a match to TRBD2. This CDR3 has 14 amino acids. V lost 7 bases, J lost 7 bases, and 5 bases stayed unmatched. Looked up from germline, CDR1 is ENHRY and CDR2 is SYGVKD. The CDR3, as DNA: TGTGCCATCAATCCTAGCGGGAGGGCTAATGAGCAGTTCTTC. It is translated as CAINPSGRANEQFF.

V and J are TRBV18 and TRBJ1-4; D is possibly TRBD1 (6 bases). V lost 4 bases and J lost 0, with 21 bases in between. The V gene's germline CDR1 is KGHSH and CDR2 LQKENI. This CDR3 has 19 residues. The CDR3 here is CASSRNQQGGTATNEKLFF. The CDR3 coding sequence is TGTGCCAGCTCACGGAACCAGCAAGGGGGAACCGCAACTAATGAAAAACTGTTTTTT.

The rearrangement links TRBV25-1 to TRBJ2-3; D is possibly TRBD2 (6 bases). The germline gives CDR1 MGHDK, CDR2 SYGVNS. V lost 5 bases and J lost 4, with 25 bases in between. The CDR3 runs to 18 residues. CDR3 loop: CASSSLWGVGTRADTQYF. CDR3 nucleotides: TGTGCCAGCAGTTCGTTATGGGGGGTCGGGACTCGAGCAGATACGCAGTATTTT. The variable domain in full, completed from reference TRBV25-1 and TRBJ2-3, reads EADIYQTPRYLVIGTGKKITLECSQTMGHDKMYWYQQDPGMELHLIHYSYGVNSTEKGDLSSESTVSRIRTEHFPLTLESARPSHTSQYLCASSSLWGVGTRADTQYFGPGTRLTVL.

The rearrangement links TRBV21-1 to TRBJ2-7. TRBV21-1 is deemed a pseudogene. The CDR3 runs to 19 residues. CDR3 DNA: TGTGCCAGCAGGACGTTTTGGGGAACAGGGAGGTATAGCTCCTACGAGCAGTACGTC. Translating gives CASRTFWGTGRYSSYEQYV.

V usage is TRBV5-4 and J usage is TRBJ1-4, with D maybe TRBD1 (5 bases). The V and J ends lost 2 bases and 7 bases respectively, with 12 bases between them. CDR3 length: 14 amino acids. From germline, CDR1 is SGHNT and CDR2 YYREEE (reference sequence). The CDR3 protein is CASSLYGAIEKLFF. The CDR3 region has the DNA TGTGCCAGCAGCTTATATGGGGCAATTGAAAAACTGTTTTTT.

The V call is TRBV5-8, the J call TRBJ1-5; D gene unclear. V shed 1 base and J shed 10 bases, with 12 bases lying between them. CDR1 SGHTS and CDR2 YDEGEE come from the germline V gene. This CDR3 is 13 amino acids long. Here the CDR3 DNA reads TGTGCCAGCAGCTTGAGAGCCGATGGCCCCCAGCATTTT. Amino acid sequence: CASSLRADGPQHF.

This clone counts as medium-sized. Other DNA sequences in this sample translate to the same CDR3. The genes are TRBV4-3 and TRBJ2-1, with D unclear. Germline lookup yields CDR1 LGHNA and CDR2 YSLEER. With 0 bases removed from V and 4 bases from J, the gap between germline ends came to 10 bases. CDR3 length equals 15 residues. This chain's CDR3 is CASSQDGNRYNEQFF. Written as DNA, the CDR3 is TGCGCCAGCAGCCAAGATGGCAACAGATACAATGAGCAGTTCTTC.

This clone was picked up one time. This chain uses TRBV6-1 with TRBJ2-7; unclear D gene. Germline CDR1 reads MNHNS; CDR2 reads SASEGT. The CDR3 totals 15 residues. The V end was cut by 0 bases, the J end by 4 bases, with 13 bases between. The CDR3 nucleotides read TGTGCCAGCAGTGAAGCTTCACCCTTTTCATACGAGCAGTACTTC. This gives the protein CASSEASPFSYEQYF.

The chain joins TRBV10-3 to TRBJ1-2, with TRBD1 as a possible D gene (5 bases). The CDR3 has 13 residues. Looked up from germline, CDR1 is ENHRY and CDR2 is SYGVKD. V lost 11 bases to trimming and J lost 8 bases, with 21 bases between them. DNA for the CDR3: TGTGCCGGCGCGGCAGGGAATGGGTTAGGCTACACCTTC. Translating it yields CAGAAGNGLGYTF.

This clone was seen only once. The chain carries TRBV5-6 and TRBJ1-5; D unresolved. V dropped 3 bases and J dropped 6 bases, with 16 bases sitting between them. Germline loops: CDR1 SGHDT, CDR2 YYEEEE. The length of the CDR3 is 15 residues. CDR3 nucleotides: TGTGCCAGCAGCTCAATTGGAACAGCAACTCAGCCCCAGCATTTT. Its protein is CASSSIGTATQPQHF.

The CDR3 coding sequence is TGTGCCAGCAGTGACTCCAGTAGCAATCAGCCCCAGCATTTT. Translating it yields CASSDSSSNQPQHF. The chain employs TRBV6-4 and TRBJ1-5; D is ambiguous. Trimming took off 0 bases at V and 0 bases at J, with 3 bases between the two ends. The CDR3 is 14 amino acids. Germline assignment: CDR1 MRHNA and CDR2 SNTAGT.